This TCR gamma chain came from a study of gamma-delta T cells after stem cell transplantation. TCRdb fed the RT-PCR reads to CATT. Here the sample spans about 3,600 gamma-chain clones, around 5% being singletons. By share, this clone counts as medium-sized. Germline V CDR1 and CDR2: VTNTFY, YDVSTARD (reference sequence). V gave up 0 bases and J gave up 1 base; unmatched junction bases: 12. The CDR3 covers 17 residues. The sequence derives from a human donor. It is not recorded whose cells these are; they may come from a transplant donor. This chain links TRGV3 with TRGJ1 or TRGJ2. The material sequenced was gamma-delta T cells. CDR3 loop: CATWDRVLLDNYYKKLF. The CDR3 nucleotides read TGTGCCACCTGGGACAGGGTACTTCTGGATAATTATTATAAGAAACTCTTT.